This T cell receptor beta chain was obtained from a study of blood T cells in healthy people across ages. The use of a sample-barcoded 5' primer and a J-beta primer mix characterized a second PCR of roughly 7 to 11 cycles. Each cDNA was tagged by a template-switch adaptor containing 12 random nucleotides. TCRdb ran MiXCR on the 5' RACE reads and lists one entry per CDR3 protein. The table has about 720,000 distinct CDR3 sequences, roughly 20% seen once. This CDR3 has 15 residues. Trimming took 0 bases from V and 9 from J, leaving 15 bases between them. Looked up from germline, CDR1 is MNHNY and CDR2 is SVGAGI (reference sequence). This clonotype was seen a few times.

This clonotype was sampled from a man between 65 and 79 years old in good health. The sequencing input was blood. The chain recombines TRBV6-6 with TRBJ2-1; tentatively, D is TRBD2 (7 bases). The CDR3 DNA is TGTGCCAGCAGTTACTCGAGGGGGGGGAAGGGTGAGCAGTTCTTC. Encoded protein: CASSYSRGGKGEQFF.